This T cell receptor (beta chain) came from a study of vaccination and CD4 T cells after COVID-19. The CDR3 totals 15 residues. V was pared by 8 bases and J by 10 bases, with 10 bases of the junction left unmatched. Germline CDR1 reads MNHNS; CDR2 reads SASEGT. Researchers used the Oncomine TCR Beta short-read assay to sequence DNA from cultured CD4+ T cells. TCRdb processed the PCR reads anew with MiXCR; each CDR3 protein has one entry. This sample has under 9,000 distinct CDR3 sequences, with around 66% found just once. Notes on this clonotype: Its target is not known.

This sample's treatment: roughly 10-day PBMC culture with coronavirus spike peptide pools or control peptides (ViraFEST assay). The TCR sequence derives from a human donor who had recovered from COVID-19. J is TRBJ2-1 and V is TRBV6-1; 14 nucleotides agree with TRBD2. Source material: CD4+ T cells from blood, cultured in vitro. CDR3 protein: CASLLGLAGVREQFF. CDR3 DNA sequence: TGTGCCAGCCTCCTGGGACTAGCGGGAGTCAGGGAGCAGTTCTTC.